A single sample is the source of the 11 T cell receptor beta chains below, sequenced in a study of control samples from healthy donors and cancer patients. The repertoire was sequenced with immunoSEQ multiplex PCR; TCRdb's copy has only in-frame clones and lacks some. This sample has 65,000 to 70,000 clones, with around 84% found just once. The sequencing sample was made of PBMCs. Source of these receptors: a woman aged 45-59 years with lung cancer.

This chain uses TRBV3-1 (or the pseudogene TRBV3-2) with TRBJ2-7, with D possibly matching TRBD1 (6 bases). Germline CDR1 and CDR2: LGHDT and YNNKEL (reference sequence). Trimming shortened V by 3 bases and J by 3 bases, and 9 bases separated the two germline ends. The CDR3 contains 13 residues. The CDR3 sequence: CASSHRDIYEQYF. CDR3 DNA: TGTGCCAGCAGCCACCGGGACATCTACGAGCAGTACTTC.

The V call is TRBV19, the J call TRBJ2-1; D may be TRBD2 (6 bases). V was shortened by 2 bases and J by 7 bases, with 18 bases between the two germline ends. This CDR3 has 16 amino acids. Per the germline V gene, CDR1 is LNHDA and CDR2 is SQIVND (reference sequence). The CDR3 sequence: CASSIKGGVYGNEQFF. The DNA of the CDR3 is TGTGCCAGTAGTATAAAGGGCGGGGTCTATGGGAATGAGCAGTTCTTC.

This chain links TRBV4-1 with TRBJ1-2; the D gene is possibly TRBD1 (5 bases). Germline CDR1 is MGHRA and CDR2 is YSYEKL. This CDR3 is 17 amino acids long. The V end lost 0 bases, the J end lost 0 bases, and 14 bases lay between the germline ends. The CDR3 is CASSQDAGEAPNYGYTF. The CDR3 region has the DNA TGCGCCAGCAGCCAAGATGCGGGGGAAGCTCCTAACTATGGCTACACCTTC.

This CDR3 reads CASRTQHQANYGYTF. Here the CDR3 DNA reads TGTGCCAGCAGGACGCAACACCAGGCTAACTATGGCTACACCTTC. This chain connects TRBV27 to TRBJ1-2; D call uncertain. This CDR3 comprises 15 residues. V was pared by 6 bases and J by 0 bases, with 14 bases between. Germline V gene lookup returns CDR1 MNHEY and CDR2 SMNVEV (reference sequence).

DNA of the CDR3: TGTGCCAGCAGTTCTCTTCGACAGGAGGGAAAAAACATTCAGTACTTC. Translated: CASSSLRQEGKNIQYF. The chain recombines TRBV28 with TRBJ2-4; D assignment may be TRBD1 or TRBD2 (6 bases each). Trimming pared 4 bases from V and 4 bases from J, leaving 17 bases between. The CDR3 has 16 residues. The germline CDR1 and CDR2 sequences are MDHEN and SYDVKM.

The chain combines TRBV7-2 with TRBJ1-5; D is undetermined. The ends were cut back, 0 bases at V and 6 bases at J, with 3 bases in the middle. This CDR3 spans 12 amino acids. Germline V gene lookup returns CDR1 SGHTA and CDR2 FQGNSA. CDR3 in amino acids: CASSLAGQPQHF. As DNA, the CDR3 is TGTGCCAGCAGCTTAGCGGGTCAGCCCCAGCATTTT.

V is TRBV7-2 and J is TRBJ1-1; 8 bases match TRBD1. From germline, CDR1 is SGHTA and CDR2 FQGNSA. After removal of 5 bases from V and 7 bases from J, the junction contained 6 bases not matched to a gene. The CDR3 loop spans 13 amino acids. The CDR3 region has the DNA TGTGCCAGCAGCCAACAGGGGGTTGGTGAAGCTTTCTTT. Protein: CASSQQGVGEAFF.

The chain carries TRBV5-1 and TRBJ2-2, with a tentative D call TRBD1 (6 bases). Germline V gene lookup returns CDR1 SGHRS and CDR2 YFSETQ. The CDR3 consists of 15 residues. Trimming shortened V by 4 bases and J by 1 base, and 11 bases separated the two germline ends. The CDR3 loop is CASSGPTGNTGELFF. The CDR3 DNA reads TGCGCCAGCAGCGGTCCGACAGGGAACACCGGGGAGCTGTTTTTT.

The chain joins TRBV3-1 (or the pseudogene TRBV3-2) to TRBJ1-5; the D is unclear. This CDR3 comprises 15 residues. Per germline, CDR1 LGHDT and CDR2 YNNKEL (reference sequence). V was cut by 3 bases and J by 4 bases, with 13 bases left in between. CDR3 sequence (DNA): TGTGCCAGCAGCCACAGTCGAACCTTTAATCAGCCCCAGCATTTT. Its translation: CASSHSRTFNQPQHF.

The rearrangement joins TRBV29-1 to TRBJ2-7; TRBD2 aligns across 7 bases. Per germline, CDR1 SQVTM and CDR2 ANQGSEA. V was clipped by 7 bases and J by 4 bases; unmatched bases: 7. The CDR3 spans 12 residues. CDR3 coding DNA: TGCAGCGGTGGGGGGGGAGGTTACGAGCAGTACTTC. This gives the protein CSGGGGGYEQYF.

The V and J genes are TRBV10-2 and TRBJ2-5; TRBD2 is a possible D gene (7 bases). The CDR3 loop spans 14 amino acids. From germline, CDR1 is WSHSY and CDR2 SAAADI. Trimming left V 4 bases short and J 1 base short, with 10 bases between. CDR3 protein: CASSVRGPQETQYF. CDR3 bases: TGCGCCAGCAGTGTGCGGGGGCCCCAAGAGACCCAGTACTTC.